These 25 T cell receptor beta chains share one sample of origin, sequenced in a study of CD8+ T cells in alopecia areata. The treatment was: oral pan-JAK inhibitor, 5-10 mg twice daily. As the sequencing template, cDNA was produced by extracting RNA and reverse transcribing it. TCRdb's table, derived via immunoSEQ multiplex PCR, lists solely in-frame clones and lacks some. The sample has about 180,000 clones; roughly 50% are singletons. The source was CD8+ T cells sorted from blood, collected at week 24, from a patient treated with tofacitinib. The receptors were sampled from a human donor with alopecia areata.

Only a few counts were recorded for this clone. The chain couples TRBV4-3 to TRBJ2-7, with TRBD1 matching over 9 bases. The germline V gene has CDR1 LGHNA and CDR2 YSLEER. The CDR3 has 16 residues. With V trimmed by 0 bases and J by 6 bases, 9 bases remained unmatched. CDR3 protein: CASSQDSTGGTIEQYF. CDR3 sequence (DNA): TGCGCCAGCAGCCAAGATTCGACAGGGGGGACGATCGAGCAGTACTTC.

Regarding this clone: Other DNA sequences from this sample encode an identical CDR3 as well. The chain has TRBV30 and TRBJ2-1, with TRBD1 identical over 9 bases. The junction had 3 bases not matched to a gene; V was cut back by 2 bases and J by 4 bases. The length of the CDR3 is 14 residues. CDR1 and CDR2 from the germline V gene are GTSNPN and SVGIG (reference sequence). The CDR3 spells CAWSPGQGYNEQFF. DNA for the CDR3: TGTGCCTGGAGTCCTGGACAGGGGTACAATGAGCAGTTCTTC.

The chain links TRBV7-3 to TRBJ1-6, with a possible D match to TRBD1 (5 bases). The CDR3 contains 14 residues. Germline loops: CDR1 SGHTA, CDR2 FQGTGA. Trimming took 0 bases from V and 8 from J, leaving 8 bases between them. The CDR3 region has the DNA TGTGCCAGCAGCTTAACAGGAGGGGATTCACCCCTCCACTTT. It codes for CASSLTGGDSPLHF. Using reference TRBV7-3 and TRBJ1-6 for the parts outside the CDR3, the full variable domain is GAGVSQTPSNKVTEKGKYVELRCDPISGHTALYWYRQSLGQGPEFLIYFQGTGAADDSGLPNDRFFAVRPEGSVSTLKIQRTERGDSAVYLCASSLTGGDSPLHFGNGTRLTVT.

This chain joins TRBV30 and TRBJ1-1; D not certain. The V end was cut by 1 base, the J end by 1 base, with 7 bases between. The germline CDR1 and CDR2 sequences are GTSNPN and SVGIG (reference sequence). The CDR3 consists of 13 residues. CDR3 amino acids: CAWSGAWNTEAFF. The CDR3, as DNA: TGTGCCTGGAGTGGAGCGTGGAACACTGAAGCTTTCTTT.

The rearrangement uses TRBV27 and TRBJ1-2; D unclear. Trimming cost V 4 bases and J 6 bases, with 12 bases left between them. Germline V gene data show CDR1 as MNHEY and CDR2 as SMNVEV (reference sequence). This CDR3 has 13 residues. The CDR3 here is CASSSGPIHGYTF. CDR3 nucleotide sequence: TGTGCCAGCAGTTCGGGCCCAATCCATGGCTACACCTTC.

A few counts support this clone. The V and J genes are TRBV29-1 and TRBJ1-1; 8 nucleotides line up with TRBD1. J lost 5 bases, V lost 3 bases, and 5 bases had no gene match. Germline lookup yields CDR1 SQVTM and CDR2 ANQGSEA. The length of the CDR3 is 13 residues. CDR3 amino acids: CSVEMDRATEAFF. The CDR3 nucleotides read TGCAGCGTTGAGATGGACAGGGCGACTGAAGCTTTCTTT.

This clone turned up a few times. The chain combines TRBV2 with TRBJ2-1, with 8 bases lining up with TRBD2. The CDR3 consists of 14 residues. CDR1 and CDR2 from the germline V gene are SNHLY and FYNNEI. Trimming at V came to 8 bases and at J to 10 bases, leaving 13 bases not matched to a gene. The CDR3 loop is CASGEVLAGEEQFF. For the CDR3, the DNA is TGTGCCAGCGGGGAGGTGCTAGCGGGTGAAGAGCAGTTCTTC.

Points on this clone: The junction departs from germline at one end; a sequencing error may be responsible. CDR3 sequence: CSVTGTLF. In nucleotides, the CDR3 is TGCAGCGTTACCGGGACACTCTTC. The V gene is TRBV29-1, the J gene TRBJ1-2, with TRBD1 as a possible D gene (6 bases). This CDR3 has 8 residues. Germline loops: CDR1 SQVTM, CDR2 ANQGSEA.

This sequence joins TRBV30 and TRBJ1-4, with TRBD1 identical over 11 bases. The germline V gene has CDR1 GTSNPN and CDR2 SVGIG (reference sequence). The CDR3 consists of 18 residues. V was clipped by 1 base and J by 0 bases; unmatched bases: 7. DNA of the CDR3: TGTGCCTGGAGTGGAGCGGGACAGGGGGTCGCAACTAATGAAAAACTGTTTTTT. Translating it yields CAWSGAGQGVATNEKLFF.

V and J are TRBV7-6 and TRBJ2-2; the D gene is possibly TRBD2 (5 bases). The V gene lost 4 bases and the J gene lost 0 bases, with 15 bases spanning the gap. Germline V gives CDR1 SGHVS, CDR2 FNYEAQ. This CDR3 spans 17 amino acids. The CDR3 DNA is TGTGCCAGCAGCTCCCCCGGGGAGAACTCGAACACCGGGGAGCTGTTTTTT. It encodes CASSSPGENSNTGELFF.

The chain carries TRBV7-9 and TRBJ2-3, with TRBD2 as a possible D gene (5 bases). Germline V gene lookup returns CDR1 SEHNR and CDR2 FQNEAQ (reference sequence). V lost 0 bases and J 4 bases, leaving 5 bases between the germline ends. The CDR3 totals 13 residues. Here the CDR3 DNA reads TGTGCCAGCAGCTTAGCGCGGGCAGATACGCAGTATTTT. Amino acids: CASSLARADTQYF. The full variable domain, completed using reference TRBV7-9 and TRBJ2-3, is DTGVSQNPRHKITKRGQNVTFRCDPISEHNRLYWYRQTLGQGPEFLTYFQNEAQLEKSRLLSDRFSAERPKGSFSTLEIQRTEQGDSAMYLCASSLARADTQYFGPGTRLTVL.

The rearrangement joins TRBV29-1 to TRBJ1-1; 8 bases fit TRBD1. The junction had 6 bases not matched to a gene; V was cut back by 6 bases and J by 6 bases. The CDR3 has 12 residues. Germline V gene sequence: CDR1 SQVTM, CDR2 ANQGSEA. CDR3 DNA: TGCAGCGTCCGGACAGGGACAGCTGAAGCTTTCTTT. This gives the protein CSVRTGTAEAFF. The full variable domain, completed using reference TRBV29-1 and TRBJ1-1, is SAVISQKPSRDICQRGTSLTIQCQVDSQVTMMFWYRQQPGQSLTLIATANQGSEATYESGFVIDKFPISRPNLTFSTLTVSNMSPEDSSIYLCSVRTGTAEAFFGQGTRLTVV.

This clone was seen a handful of times. The chain uses TRBV7-9 and TRBJ2-6; TRBD2 matches 7 bases. With 1 base clipped from V and 0 bases from J, the junction kept 6 bases outside the gene matches. This CDR3 has 18 amino acids. The germline V gene has CDR1 SEHNR and CDR2 FQNEAQ (reference sequence). CDR3 residues: CASSLVRGRDSGANVLTF. The CDR3 nucleotides are TGTGCCAGCAGCTTAGTCCGCGGGAGAGACTCTGGGGCCAACGTCCTGACTTTC.

Details on this clone: The sample contains more than one DNA sequence encoding this CDR3. The DNA of the CDR3 is TGTGCCTGGAGTGTAGGCGGGGGGACAGATACGCAGTATTTT. The encoded protein is CAWSVGGGTDTQYF. The chain couples TRBV30 to TRBJ2-3; 8 bases fit TRBD2. Trimming took 0 bases from V and 3 from J; bases not matched to a gene: 2. CDR1 is GTSNPN, CDR2 SVGIG, per germline (reference sequence). This CDR3 is 14 amino acids long.

The chain has TRBV30 and TRBJ2-7; D ambiguous. V shed 1 base and J shed 6 bases, with 7 bases lying between them. This CDR3 spans 11 amino acids. Looked up from germline, CDR1 is GTSNPN and CDR2 is SVGIG (reference sequence). As DNA, the CDR3 is TGTGCCTGGAGTGCGGGTACCGAGCAGTACTTC. Its protein is CAWSAGTEQYF.

In this sample, this clone turned up a few times. This sequence joins TRBV30 and TRBJ2-1; D is ambiguous. Germline V lookup: CDR1 GTSNPN, CDR2 SVGIG (reference sequence). The CDR3 totals 13 residues. V lost 1 base and J lost 7, with 11 bases in between. CDR3 in amino acids: CAWSADGWNEQFF. The CDR3 coding sequence is TGTGCCTGGAGTGCGGACGGTTGGAATGAGCAGTTCTTC.

This chain links TRBV7-9 with TRBJ1-1, with D uncertain. CDR1 and CDR2 (germline): SEHNR, FQNEAQ (reference sequence). V lost 5 bases and J lost 7, with 11 bases in between. The CDR3 runs to 12 residues. DNA for the CDR3: TGTGCCAGCAGCCTGGGCCGTAATGAAGCTTTCTTT. The encoded protein is CASSLGRNEAFF. The complete variable domain, with remaining parts taken from reference TRBV7-9 and TRBJ1-1, reads DTGVSQNPRHKITKRGQNVTFRCDPISEHNRLYWYRQTLGQGPEFLTYFQNEAQLEKSRLLSDRFSAERPKGSFSTLEIQRTEQGDSAMYLCASSLGRNEAFFGQGTRLTVV.

This chain joins TRBV11-2 and TRBJ1-5, with D possibly matching TRBD1 (5 bases). Germline-derived CDR1 and CDR2 are SGHAT and FQNNGV. V was pared by 4 bases and J by 6 bases, with 7 bases between. The CDR3 has 12 amino acids. The CDR3 loop is CASSSGGQPQHF. Here the CDR3 DNA reads TGTGCCAGCAGCTCCGGGGGTCAGCCCCAGCATTTT.

This clone was recorded a few times. The chain combines TRBV11-2 with TRBJ2-3; D remains unclear. CDR3 length equals 16 residues. The V gene's germline CDR1 is SGHAT and CDR2 FQNNGV. Trimming removed 3 bases at V and 1 base at J, with 14 bases between. CDR3 coding DNA: TGTGCCAGCAGCTTCTTGGCCCGATCAGGCACAGATACGCAGTATTTT. Translated: CASSFLARSGTDTQYF.

This clone came up a few times. The chain uses TRBV19 and TRBJ2-3; tentatively, D is TRBD1 (6 bases). The CDR3 consists of 13 residues. The germline CDR1 and CDR2 sequences are LNHDA and SQIVND (reference sequence). Trimming removed 6 bases at V and 2 bases at J, with 9 bases between. CDR3 region: CASSRGLTDTQYF. The CDR3 DNA follows: TGTGCCAGTAGCAGGGGCCTCACAGATACGCAGTATTTT.

V and J are TRBV27 and TRBJ1-2, with D perhaps TRBD1 (5 bases). The germline CDR1 and CDR2 sequences are MNHEY and SMNVEV (reference sequence). The CDR3 covers 12 residues. Between the trimmed V and J ends, which lost 3 bases and 7 bases, there was a span of 9 bases. The CDR3 DNA is TGTGCCAGCAGTTTTCCGGGACGTGGCTACACCTTC. Protein: CASSFPGRGYTF.

The genes are TRBV29-1 and TRBJ1-2; 10 nucleotides line up with TRBD1. CDR1 is SQVTM, CDR2 ANQGSEA, per germline. CDR3 length: 9 residues. V lost 6 bases, J lost 14 bases, and 3 bases stayed unmatched. In DNA, the CDR3 is TGCAGCGTCGGGACAGGGGAGACCTTC. Translating it yields CSVGTGETF.

The rearrangement uses TRBV4-3 and TRBJ1-4; possible D gene TRBD1, 5 bases. The CDR3 runs 14 residues. Germline CDR1 reads LGHNA; CDR2 reads YSLEER. Trimming stripped 0 bases from V and 8 bases from J, with 10 bases between. CDR3 amino acids: CASSQDRGMEKLFF. In DNA form, the CDR3 reads TGCGCCAGCAGCCAAGATCGGGGGATGGAAAAACTGTTTTTT.

CDR3: CSVVAGANVLTF. CDR3 in DNA: TGCAGCGTTGTAGCCGGGGCCAACGTCCTGACTTTC. This chain connects TRBV29-1 to TRBJ2-6; D uncertain. This CDR3 is 12 amino acids long. Germline lookup yields CDR1 SQVTM and CDR2 ANQGSEA. Trimming left V 4 bases short and J 4 bases short, with 5 bases between.

This sequence joins TRBV15 and TRBJ1-5; D not certain. The CDR3 is 15 residues long. Trimming stripped 1 base from V and 0 bases from J, with 7 bases between. In germline, CDR1 is LNHNV, CDR2 YYDKDF (reference sequence). CDR3 loop: CATSRGGNSNQPQHF. The CDR3 DNA is TGTGCCACCAGCAGAGGAGGAAATAGCAATCAGCCCCAGCATTTT.